This T cell receptor beta chain was identified in a study of blood T cells in healthy people across ages (dated by TCRdb to the mid-2010s). Broadly, across the study: Template switching captured roughly one uniquely barcoded TCR beta cDNA molecule per two T cells in model experiments. To track age-related changes in TCR beta repertoire diversity, the study relied on deep sequencing normalized with unique cDNA molecular identifiers. The study analyzed two additional independent replicas of 1 million unique cDNA reads from the same blood draw for two donors, one aged 18 to 29 and one aged 80 or older. To avoid experimental bias, donors of different ages were distributed randomly across sequencing lanes. The donors were divided into four age groups: young (average roughly 15 years), middle-aged (about 41), aged (approximately 59) and long-lived (82). The study at large found these results: Observed TCR beta diversity per million T cells fell roughly linearly with age, and a significant reduction was already apparent by age roughly 40. Conclusive comparison of naive and antigen-experienced compartments was prevented by the profiling of bulk unsorted PBMCs. Estimates of total diversity based on one million sequenced T cells were regarded as lower bounds and as underestimates. Observed TCR beta diversity correlated strongly with the percentage of naive T cells measured by flow cytometry. Because donor CMV infection status was unknown, age-related changes in expanded clonotypes were potentially confounded. Compared with the aged group, the long-lived group had more naive CD4+ T cells, fewer expanded clones and increased TCR diversity, a pattern suggesting age selection.

The donors were roughly 40 Caucasian individuals from Russia, aged about 6 to 100 years, who were systemically healthy. Around 10 milliliters of peripheral blood were collected from each donor into EDTA-treated Vacutainer tubes. Ficoll-Paque density-gradient centrifugation was used to isolate PBMCs, with at least 6 million per sample. Total RNA, at least 5 micrograms per sample, was extracted from PBMCs with Trizol reagent. For every donor, flow cytometry on a PBMC aliquot measured the percentage of naive CD45RAhigh/CD27high T cells. About this clonotype itself: The antigen this receptor binds is unknown. This clone may be a read error of a much larger clone one base away.

Library method: 5' RACE. Instrument on record: Illumina HiSeq 2500. The second PCR ran for roughly 7 to 12 cycles and used a J-beta primer mix along with a sample-barcoded 5' primer. A template-switch 5' adaptor carrying 12 random nucleotides introduced a unique molecular identifier onto each TCR beta cDNA molecule. Each sample yielded at least 2.5 million CDR3-containing paired-end reads. The Mint cDNA synthesis kit, primed by a TRBC-specific oligonucleotide, was used to synthesize first-strand cDNA from all RNA. Following uracil-DNA glycosylase treatment, all cDNA underwent a first 18-cycle PCR with the universal primers M1SS and BC2_uni_R. Concerning the study's data processing: For normalization, 1 million high-quality reads were randomly selected from each sample, with every read carrying a distinct molecular identifier. Reads sharing molecular identifiers were discarded rather than binned into consensus sequences. MiTCR, with a Q25 quality threshold and the strictest error-elimination algorithm, was used for CDR3 identification, clonotype clustering and error correction. Lower-bound total TCR beta diversity was estimated with a nonparametric unseen species model using Euler transformation. The public reads were quality trimmed at Q25 with fastp and then assembled into clones with MiXCR by TCRdb, keeping productive beta chains. A single entry per CDR3 protein holds the most common genes and DNA from its merged rows. The V and J calls here are based on TCRdb, not the publication. The sample table holds roughly 1.5 million distinct CDR3 sequences, of which roughly two fifths were seen once. Around 4% of the sample rests with the top ten.

This sequence was found in a woman aged 18-35 years in good health. The sample taken for sequencing was blood.

The bases read TGCAGCGTGGCAAGACAGGTTCTTAGCTCCTACAATGAGCAGTACTTC. It encodes CSVARQVLSSYNEQYF. The sequence joins TRBV29-1 to TRBJ2-1, and possibly TRBD1, on 6 matching bases. The J call may be wrong; the DNA end is better matched by TRBJ2-7. Per the germline V gene, SQVTM is the CDR1 and ANQGSEA is the CDR2. Its CDR3 holds 16 amino acids, cysteine through phenylalanine. The entry retains the CDR3 DNA only, 48 bases that are in frame from base 1.